Described below is a single T cell receptor beta chain sequence and its context. The sample holds a few counts of this clone. Its antigen target is currently unknown. No qualities accompany the bases; no much larger clone lies one base away. On a MiSeq, deep resolution sequencing aimed for a depth between 1 in 1 million and 1 in 200,000 T cells, with each clonotype covered approximately 9.8x on average. TCR beta libraries were generated with the immunoSEQ hsTCRB Kit. The original pipeline was this. Data were analyzed with ImmunoSEQ Data Assistant and ImmunoSEQ Analyzer, with V, D and J genes assigned per IMGT definitions. Clonality was computed as one minus normalized Shannon entropy of productive rearrangement frequencies, ranging from 0 to 1. Only overrepresented clonotypes making up at least 0.05% of each patient's repertoire were included in the public clonotype analysis. Some 13 repertoires from age-matched healthy donors, obtained from immuneACCESS, served as clonality controls. TCRdb provides this immuneACCESS table in a form limited to in-frame rearrangements. Some clones are lacking; in checked studies, under half of them reflect an unresolved V gene, and why the rest are absent is not known. V and J calls plus clone size are reproduced from that table; the DNA served to infer D and trimming. The sample has some 150,000 clones on record, around 77% of them singletons. Clones ranked in the top ten supply around 30% of the sample.

This record belongs to a study of cytotoxic CD8 clonotypes in ibrutinib-treated CLL (dated by TCRdb to about 2021). Looking at the study overall: The cohort included around 16 treatment-naive and approximately eleven relapsed/refractory patients; roughly 17 were IGHV unmutated. Responses were partial in 25 or so patients and complete in 2; after median 68 months follow-up, roughly 14 stayed in remission and roughly twelve progressed. Response samples were obtained after a median of approximately twelve months of treatment, with a range of roughly 6 to 40 months. On average, each sample had roughly 250,000 productive templates and almost 95,000 productive rearrangements. Of the 70 to 90 people in the trial, approximately 26 had longitudinal samples available. Cryopreserved peripheral blood mononuclear cells were collected before treatment, at response, and at either disease progression or sustained remission. Every sample from remission and from progressive disease was obtained while the patients were still on ibrutinib. Broad study findings and their caveats: Public clonotypes were rare and either contracted or stayed stable during treatment, and the rise in clonality at ibrutinib response reflected the expansion of private clonotypes. Clonality rose at ibrutinib response, remained stable during sustained remission, and dropped back toward baseline at progression. Baseline clonality was found to be higher than that of age-matched healthy donors and was strongly correlated with circulating CD8+ T-cell counts. Sustained-remission and progressing patients did not have matched sampling times, and lymph node repertoires were not examined.

What this sample's time point label stands for: 12 months on ibrutinib. For TCR beta library preparation, about 2 micrograms of genomic DNA was extracted from cryopreserved PBMCs. Longitudinal blood samples from CLL patients on ibrutinib monotherapy underwent high-throughput TCR beta sequencing. The patients were enrolled in a single-center, open-label phase 2 trial of ibrutinib monotherapy. The CDR3 sequence holds 13 residues, the cysteine and phenylalanine included. Only CDR3 DNA is held: 39 bases, read in frame from base 1. Between the V and J ends, shortened by 4 bases and 4 bases respectively, the junction contains 11 bases. In the germline V gene (reference sequence), CDR1 corresponds to SGHNT and CDR2 to YYREEE.

The sequencing used PBMCs, collected after 12 months of ibrutinib treatment. The sequence derives from a human donor with chronic lymphocytic leukemia. This receptor chain uses TRBV5-4 and TRBJ1-2; too little of a D gene remains to name it. This receptor has the CDR3 CASSPVEGYGYTF. The nucleotides read TGTGCCAGCAGCCCGGTGGAGGGCTATGGCTACACCTTC. With all but the CDR3 taken from the reference TRBV5-4 and TRBJ1-2 genes, the full variable domain is: ETGVTQSPTHLIKTRGQQVTLRCSSQSGHNTVSWYQQALGQGPQFIFQYYREEENGRGNFPPRFSGLQFPNYSSELNVNALELDDSALYLCASSPVEGYGYTFGSGTRLTVV.